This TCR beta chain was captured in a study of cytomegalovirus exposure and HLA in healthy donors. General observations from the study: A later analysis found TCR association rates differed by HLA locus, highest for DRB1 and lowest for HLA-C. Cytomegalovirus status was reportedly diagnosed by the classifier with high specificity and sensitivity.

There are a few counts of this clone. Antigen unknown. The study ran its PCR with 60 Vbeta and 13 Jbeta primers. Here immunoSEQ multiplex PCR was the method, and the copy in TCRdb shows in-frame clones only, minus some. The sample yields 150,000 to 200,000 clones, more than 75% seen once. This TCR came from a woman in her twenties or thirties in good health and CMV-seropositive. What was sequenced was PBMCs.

CDR3 residues: CASSRLAGGTDTQYF. CDR3 in DNA: TGTGCCAGCAGTCGCTTAGCGGGGGGCACAGATACGCAGTATTTT. The gene calls are TRBV6-6 and TRBJ2-3; the match to TRBD2 covers 9 bases. V shed 5 bases, J shed 1 base, and the junction held 4 bases outside the gene matches. This CDR3 has 15 amino acids. Germline CDR1 MNHNY, CDR2 SVGAGI (reference sequence).